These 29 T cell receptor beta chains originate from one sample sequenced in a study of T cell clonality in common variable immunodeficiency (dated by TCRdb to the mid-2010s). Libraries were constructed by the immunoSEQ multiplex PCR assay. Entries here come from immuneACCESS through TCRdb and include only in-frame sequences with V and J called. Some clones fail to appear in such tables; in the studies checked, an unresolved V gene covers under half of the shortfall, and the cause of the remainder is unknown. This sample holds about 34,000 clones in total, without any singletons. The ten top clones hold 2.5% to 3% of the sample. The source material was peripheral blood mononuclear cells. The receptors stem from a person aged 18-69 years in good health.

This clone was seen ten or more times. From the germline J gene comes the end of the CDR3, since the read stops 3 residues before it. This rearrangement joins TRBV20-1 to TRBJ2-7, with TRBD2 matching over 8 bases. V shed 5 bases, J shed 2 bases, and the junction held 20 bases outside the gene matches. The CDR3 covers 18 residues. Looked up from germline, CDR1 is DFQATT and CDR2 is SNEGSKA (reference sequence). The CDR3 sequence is CSASSGLAGSSGTYEQYF. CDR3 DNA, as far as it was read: TGCAGTGCTTCATCCGGACTAGCCGGGAGTAGCGGGACCTACGAG.

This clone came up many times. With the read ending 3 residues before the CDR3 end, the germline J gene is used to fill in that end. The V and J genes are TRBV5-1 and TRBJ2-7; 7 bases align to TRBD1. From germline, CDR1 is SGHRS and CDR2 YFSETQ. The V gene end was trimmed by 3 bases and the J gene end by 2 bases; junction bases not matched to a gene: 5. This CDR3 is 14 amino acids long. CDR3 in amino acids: CASSSTGLTYEQYF. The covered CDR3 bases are TGCGCCAGCAGCTCGACAGGGTTGACCTACGAG.

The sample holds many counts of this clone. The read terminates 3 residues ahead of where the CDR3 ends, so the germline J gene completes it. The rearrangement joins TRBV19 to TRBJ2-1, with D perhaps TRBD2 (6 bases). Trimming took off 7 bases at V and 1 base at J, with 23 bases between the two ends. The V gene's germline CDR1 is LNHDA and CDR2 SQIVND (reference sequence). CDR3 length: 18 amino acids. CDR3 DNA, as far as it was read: TGTGCCAGTACTCCCAAGTGGGGGGATAAGGGGTCCTACAATGAG. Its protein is CASTPKWGDKGSYNE. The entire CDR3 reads CASTPKWGDKGSYNEQFF. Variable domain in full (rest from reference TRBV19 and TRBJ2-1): DGGITQSPKYLFRKEGQNVTLSCEQNLNHDAMYWYRQDPGQGLRLIYYSQIVNDFQKGDIAEGYSVSREKKESFPLTVTSAQKNPTAFYLCASTPKWGDKGSYNEQFFGPGTRLTVL.

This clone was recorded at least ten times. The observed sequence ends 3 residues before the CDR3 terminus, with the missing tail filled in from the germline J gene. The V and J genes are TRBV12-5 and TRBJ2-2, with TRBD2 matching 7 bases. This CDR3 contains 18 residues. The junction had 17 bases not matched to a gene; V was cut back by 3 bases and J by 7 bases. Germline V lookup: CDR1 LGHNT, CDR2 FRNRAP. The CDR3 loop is CASGLGLAGVTEGGELFF. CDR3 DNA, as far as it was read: TGTGCTAGTGGTTTAGGTCTTGCGGGAGTGACGGAAGGCGGGGAG.

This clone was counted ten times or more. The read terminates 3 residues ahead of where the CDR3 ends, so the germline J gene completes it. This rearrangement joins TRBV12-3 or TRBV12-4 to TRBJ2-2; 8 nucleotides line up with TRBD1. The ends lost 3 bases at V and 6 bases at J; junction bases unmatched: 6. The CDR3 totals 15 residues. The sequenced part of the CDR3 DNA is TGTGCCAGCAGTTTTGGGGACAGGCGGGCCGGGGAG. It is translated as CASSFGDRRAGE. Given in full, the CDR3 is CASSFGDRRAGELFF.

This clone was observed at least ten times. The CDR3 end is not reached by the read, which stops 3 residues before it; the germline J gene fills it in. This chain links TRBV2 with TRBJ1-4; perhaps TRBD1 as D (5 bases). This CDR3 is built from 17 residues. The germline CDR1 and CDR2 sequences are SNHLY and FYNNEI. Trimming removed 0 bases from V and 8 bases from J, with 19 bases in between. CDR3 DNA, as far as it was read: TGTGCCAGCAGTGAAGCCTCGGGGGGGGAGTTGGGAGAAAAA. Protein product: CASSEASGGELGEK. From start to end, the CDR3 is CASSEASGGELGEKLFF.

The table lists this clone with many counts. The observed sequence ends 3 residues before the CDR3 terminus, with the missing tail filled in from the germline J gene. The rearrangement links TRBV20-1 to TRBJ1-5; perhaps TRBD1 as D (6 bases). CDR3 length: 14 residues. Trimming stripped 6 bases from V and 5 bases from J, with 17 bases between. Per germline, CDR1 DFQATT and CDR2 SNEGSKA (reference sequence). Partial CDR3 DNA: TGCAGTGCCACTGACCCACAGGGATATCAGCCC. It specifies CSATDPQGYQP. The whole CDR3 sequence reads CSATDPQGYQPQHF.

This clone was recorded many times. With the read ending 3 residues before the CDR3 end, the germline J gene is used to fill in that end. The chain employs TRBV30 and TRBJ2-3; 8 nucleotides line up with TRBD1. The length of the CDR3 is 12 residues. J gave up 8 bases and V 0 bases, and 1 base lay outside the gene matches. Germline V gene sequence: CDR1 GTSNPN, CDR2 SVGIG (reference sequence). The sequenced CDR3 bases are TGTGCCTGGAGTGTACAGGGGGGTACG. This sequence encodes CAWSVQGGT. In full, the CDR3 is CAWSVQGGTQYF.

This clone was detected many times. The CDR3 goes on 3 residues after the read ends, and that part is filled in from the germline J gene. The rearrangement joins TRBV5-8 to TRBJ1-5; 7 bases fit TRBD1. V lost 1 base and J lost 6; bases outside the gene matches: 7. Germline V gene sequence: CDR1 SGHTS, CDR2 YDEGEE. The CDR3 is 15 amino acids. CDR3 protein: CASSLTGATGQPQHF. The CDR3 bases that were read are TGTGCCAGCAGCTTGACAGGGGCAACTGGTCAGCCC.

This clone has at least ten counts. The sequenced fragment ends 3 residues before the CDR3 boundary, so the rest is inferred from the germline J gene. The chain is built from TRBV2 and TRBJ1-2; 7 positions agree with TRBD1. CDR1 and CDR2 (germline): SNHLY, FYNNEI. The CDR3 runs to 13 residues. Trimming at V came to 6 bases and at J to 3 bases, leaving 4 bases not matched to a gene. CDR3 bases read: TGTGCCAGCAGGGTAGGGACAGACTATGGC. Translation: CASRVGTDYG. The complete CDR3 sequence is CASRVGTDYGYTF.

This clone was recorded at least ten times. CDR3 residues: CASSHSGSPLHF. The part of the CDR3 DNA that was read is TGCGCCAGCAGCCATTCAGGTTCACCC. The chain links TRBV4-1 to TRBJ1-6; D is uncertain. Coverage ceases 3 residues before the CDR3 finishes, and the germline J gene fills in the end. This CDR3 spans 12 amino acids. Per germline, CDR1 MGHRA and CDR2 YSYEKL. The V end was cut by 3 bases, the J end by 9 bases, with 6 bases between.

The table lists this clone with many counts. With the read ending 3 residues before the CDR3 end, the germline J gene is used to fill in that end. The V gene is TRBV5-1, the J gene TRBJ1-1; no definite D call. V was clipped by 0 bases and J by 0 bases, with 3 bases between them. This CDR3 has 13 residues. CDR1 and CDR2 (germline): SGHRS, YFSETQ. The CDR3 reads CASSLAVNTEAFF. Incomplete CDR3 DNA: TGCGCCAGCAGCTTGGCGGTGAACACTGAA.

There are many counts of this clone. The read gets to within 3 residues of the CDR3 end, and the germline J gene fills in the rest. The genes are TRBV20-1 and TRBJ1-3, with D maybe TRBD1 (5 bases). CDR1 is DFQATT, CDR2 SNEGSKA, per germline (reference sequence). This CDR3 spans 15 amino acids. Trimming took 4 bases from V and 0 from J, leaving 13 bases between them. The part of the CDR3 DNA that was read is TGCAGTGCTAAGACAGACCCCAACTCTGGAAACACC. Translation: CSAKTDPNSGNT. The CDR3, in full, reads CSAKTDPNSGNTIYF.

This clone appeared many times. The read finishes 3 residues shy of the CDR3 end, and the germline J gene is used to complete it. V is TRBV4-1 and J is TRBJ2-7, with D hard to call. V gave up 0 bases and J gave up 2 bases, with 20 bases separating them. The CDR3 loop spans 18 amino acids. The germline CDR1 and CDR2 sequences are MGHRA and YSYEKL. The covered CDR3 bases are TGCGCCAGCAGCCAAGATGCATACCATTCGCCTACGGCCTACGAG. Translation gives CASSQDAYHSPTAYE. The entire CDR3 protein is CASSQDAYHSPTAYEQYF.

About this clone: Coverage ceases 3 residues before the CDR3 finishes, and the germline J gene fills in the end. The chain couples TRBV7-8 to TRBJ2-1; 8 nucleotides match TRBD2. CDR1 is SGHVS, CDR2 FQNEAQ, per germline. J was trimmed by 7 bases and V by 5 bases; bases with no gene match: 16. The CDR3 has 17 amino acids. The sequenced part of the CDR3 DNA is TGTGCCAGCAGCCCGGCGGGACTAGATTTCCCCCAGAATGAG. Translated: CASSPAGLDFPQNE. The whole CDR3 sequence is CASSPAGLDFPQNEQFF.

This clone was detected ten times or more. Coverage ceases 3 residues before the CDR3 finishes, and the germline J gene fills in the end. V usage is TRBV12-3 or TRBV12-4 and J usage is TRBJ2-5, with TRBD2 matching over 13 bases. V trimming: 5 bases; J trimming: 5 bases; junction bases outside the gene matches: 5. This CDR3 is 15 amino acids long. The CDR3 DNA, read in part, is TGTGCCAGCAGTACTAGCGGGAGGGCCAAGGAGACC. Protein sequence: CASSTSGRAKET. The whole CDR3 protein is CASSTSGRAKETQYF.

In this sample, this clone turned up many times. The CDR3 reads CSATSGTEIEAFF. Incomplete CDR3 DNA: TGCAGTGCTACCTCCGGGACAGAGATTGAA. The chain is built from TRBV20-1 and TRBJ1-1; TRBD1 agrees at 7 bases. The read halts 3 residues ahead of the CDR3 end, with the missing end drawn from the germline J gene. The germline V gene encodes CDR1 DFQATT and CDR2 SNEGSKA (reference sequence). CDR3 length: 13 residues. V lost 4 bases to trimming and J lost 7 bases; unmatched junction nucleotides: 9.

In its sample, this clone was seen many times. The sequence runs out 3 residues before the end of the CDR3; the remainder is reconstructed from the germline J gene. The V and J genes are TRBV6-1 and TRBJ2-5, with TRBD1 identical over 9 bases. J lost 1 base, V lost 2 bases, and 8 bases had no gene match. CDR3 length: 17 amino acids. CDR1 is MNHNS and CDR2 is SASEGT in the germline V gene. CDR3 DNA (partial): TGTGCCAGCAGTGAACCTTACGGGACAGGGAGCCAAGAGACC. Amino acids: CASSEPYGTGSQET. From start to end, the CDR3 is CASSEPYGTGSQETQYF.

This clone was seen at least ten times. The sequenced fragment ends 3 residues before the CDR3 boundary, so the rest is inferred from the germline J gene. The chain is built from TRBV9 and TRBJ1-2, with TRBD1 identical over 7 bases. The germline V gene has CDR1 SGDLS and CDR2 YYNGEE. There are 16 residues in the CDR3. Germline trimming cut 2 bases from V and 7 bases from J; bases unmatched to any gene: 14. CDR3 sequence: CASSVSVAGGTPGYTF. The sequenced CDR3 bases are TGTGCCAGCAGCGTTAGCGTGGCAGGGGGGACTCCTGGC.

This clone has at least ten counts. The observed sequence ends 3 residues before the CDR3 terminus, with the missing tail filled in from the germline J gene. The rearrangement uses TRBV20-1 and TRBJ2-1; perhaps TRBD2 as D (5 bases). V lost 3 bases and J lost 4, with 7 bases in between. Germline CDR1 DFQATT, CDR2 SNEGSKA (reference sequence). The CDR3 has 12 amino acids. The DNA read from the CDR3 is TGCAGTGCTAGCGGGGATTACAATGAG. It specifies CSASGDYNE. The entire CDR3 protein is CSASGDYNEQFF.

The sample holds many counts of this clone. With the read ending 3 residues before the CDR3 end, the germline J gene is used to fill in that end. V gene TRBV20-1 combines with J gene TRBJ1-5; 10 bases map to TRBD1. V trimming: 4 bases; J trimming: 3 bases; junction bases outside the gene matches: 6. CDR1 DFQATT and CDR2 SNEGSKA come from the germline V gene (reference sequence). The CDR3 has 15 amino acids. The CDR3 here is CSATEDRGNNQPQHF. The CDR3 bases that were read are TGCAGTGCTACGGAGGACAGGGGGAACAATCAGCCC.

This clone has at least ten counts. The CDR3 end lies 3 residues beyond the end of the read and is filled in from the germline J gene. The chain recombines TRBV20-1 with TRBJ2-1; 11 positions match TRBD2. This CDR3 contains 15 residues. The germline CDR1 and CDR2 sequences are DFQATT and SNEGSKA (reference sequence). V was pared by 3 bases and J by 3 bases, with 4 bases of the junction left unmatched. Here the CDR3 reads CSARALAGDYNEQFF. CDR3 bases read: TGCAGTGCTAGGGCACTAGCGGGAGACTACAATGAG.

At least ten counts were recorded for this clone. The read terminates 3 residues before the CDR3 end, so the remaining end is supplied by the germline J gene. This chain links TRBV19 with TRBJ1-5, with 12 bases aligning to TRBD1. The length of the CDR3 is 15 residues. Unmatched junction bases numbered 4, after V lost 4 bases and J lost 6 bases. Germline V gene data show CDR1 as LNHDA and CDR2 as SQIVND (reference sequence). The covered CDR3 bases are TGTGCCAGTAGTAGGGGACAGGGGGCCGGTCAGCCC. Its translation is CASSRGQGAGQP. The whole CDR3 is CASSRGQGAGQPQHF.

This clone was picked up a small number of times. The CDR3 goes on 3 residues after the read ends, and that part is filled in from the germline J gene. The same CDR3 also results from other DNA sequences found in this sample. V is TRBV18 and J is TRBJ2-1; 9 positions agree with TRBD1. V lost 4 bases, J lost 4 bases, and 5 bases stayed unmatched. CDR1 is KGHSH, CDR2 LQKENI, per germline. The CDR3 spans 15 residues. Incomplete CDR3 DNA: TGTGCCAGCTCACAAGGACAGGGGACGTACAATGAG. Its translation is CASSQGQGTYNE. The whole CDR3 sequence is CASSQGQGTYNEQFF.

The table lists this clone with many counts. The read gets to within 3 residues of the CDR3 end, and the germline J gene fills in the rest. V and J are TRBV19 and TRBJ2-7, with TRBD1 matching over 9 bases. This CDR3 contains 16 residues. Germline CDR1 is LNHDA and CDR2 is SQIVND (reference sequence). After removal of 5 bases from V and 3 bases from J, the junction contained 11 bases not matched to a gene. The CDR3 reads CASSDGRDRAVYEQYF. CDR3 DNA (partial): TGTGCCAGTAGTGACGGCCGGGACAGGGCCGTCTACGAG.

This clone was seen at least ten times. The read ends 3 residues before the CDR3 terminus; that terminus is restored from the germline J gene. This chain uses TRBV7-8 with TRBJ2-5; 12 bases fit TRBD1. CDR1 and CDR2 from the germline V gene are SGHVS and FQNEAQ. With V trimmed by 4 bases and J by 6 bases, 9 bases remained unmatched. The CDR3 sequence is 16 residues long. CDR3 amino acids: CASSSRRDRGLKTQYF. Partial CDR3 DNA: TGTGCCAGCAGCTCCCGGCGGGACAGGGGGCTTAAGACC.

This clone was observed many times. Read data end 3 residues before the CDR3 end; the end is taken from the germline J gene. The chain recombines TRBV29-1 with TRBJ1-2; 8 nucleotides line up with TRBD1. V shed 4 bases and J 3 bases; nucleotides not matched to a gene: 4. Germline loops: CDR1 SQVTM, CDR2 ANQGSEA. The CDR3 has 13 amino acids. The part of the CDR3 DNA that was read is TGCAGCGTTGGTCAGGGGGCGGACTATGGC. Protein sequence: CSVGQGADYG. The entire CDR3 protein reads CSVGQGADYGYTF.

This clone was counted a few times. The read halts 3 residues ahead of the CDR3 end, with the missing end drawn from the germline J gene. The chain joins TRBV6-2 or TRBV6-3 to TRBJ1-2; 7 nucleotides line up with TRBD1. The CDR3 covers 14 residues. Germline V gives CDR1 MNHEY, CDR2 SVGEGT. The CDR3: CASSTGDPYNDYTF. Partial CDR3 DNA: TGTGCCAGCAGCACAGGGGACCCGTACAATGAC.

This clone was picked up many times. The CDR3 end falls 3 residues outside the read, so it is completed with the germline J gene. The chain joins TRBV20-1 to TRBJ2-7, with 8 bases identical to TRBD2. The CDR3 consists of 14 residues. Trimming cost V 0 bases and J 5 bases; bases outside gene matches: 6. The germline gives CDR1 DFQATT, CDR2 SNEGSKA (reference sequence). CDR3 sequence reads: CSAREKRERHEQYF. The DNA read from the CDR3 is TGCAGTGCTAGAGAGAAGCGGGAGAGGCACGAG.